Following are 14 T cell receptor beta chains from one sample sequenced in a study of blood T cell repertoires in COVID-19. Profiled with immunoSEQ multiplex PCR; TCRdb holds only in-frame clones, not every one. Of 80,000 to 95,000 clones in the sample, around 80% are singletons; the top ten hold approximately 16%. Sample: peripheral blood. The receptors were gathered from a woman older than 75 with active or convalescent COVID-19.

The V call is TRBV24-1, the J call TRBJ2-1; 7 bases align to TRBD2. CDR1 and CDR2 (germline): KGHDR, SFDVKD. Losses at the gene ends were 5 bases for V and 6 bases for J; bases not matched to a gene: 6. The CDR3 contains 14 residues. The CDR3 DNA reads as TGTGCCACCAGTGTGGGAGGGCCGCTCAATGAGCAGTTCTTC. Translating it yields CATSVGGPLNEQFF.

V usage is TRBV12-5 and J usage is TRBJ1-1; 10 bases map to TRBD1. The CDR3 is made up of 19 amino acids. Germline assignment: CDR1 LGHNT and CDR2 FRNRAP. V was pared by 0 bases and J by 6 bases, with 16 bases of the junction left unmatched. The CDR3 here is CASGLVLETGGAFRSEAFF. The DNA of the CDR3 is TGTGCTAGTGGTTTGGTACTAGAGACAGGGGGCGCTTTTCGCTCTGAAGCTTTCTTT.

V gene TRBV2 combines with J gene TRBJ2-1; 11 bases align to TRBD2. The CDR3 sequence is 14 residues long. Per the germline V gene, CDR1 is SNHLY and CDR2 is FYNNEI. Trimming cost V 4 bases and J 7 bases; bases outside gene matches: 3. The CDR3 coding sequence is TGTGCCAGCAGTGGACTAGCGGGGTTTAATGAGCAGTTCTTC. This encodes CASSGLAGFNEQFF.

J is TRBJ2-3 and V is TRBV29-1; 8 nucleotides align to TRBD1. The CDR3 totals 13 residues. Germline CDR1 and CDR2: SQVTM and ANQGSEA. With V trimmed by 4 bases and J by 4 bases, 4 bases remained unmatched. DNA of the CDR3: TGCAGCGTTGGCGGACAGGGAGCAGATACGCAGTATTTT. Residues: CSVGGQGADTQYF.

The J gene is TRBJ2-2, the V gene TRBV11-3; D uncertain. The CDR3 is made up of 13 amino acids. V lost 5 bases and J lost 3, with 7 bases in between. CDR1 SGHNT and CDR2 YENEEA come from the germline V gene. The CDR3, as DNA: TGTGCCAGCAGCAACAGCTACACCGGGGAGCTGTTTTTT. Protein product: CASSNSYTGELFF.

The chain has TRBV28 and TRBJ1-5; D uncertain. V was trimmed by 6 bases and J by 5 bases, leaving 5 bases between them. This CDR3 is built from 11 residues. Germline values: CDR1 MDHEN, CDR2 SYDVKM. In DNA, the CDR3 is TGTGCCAGCAGCCTTTATCAGCCCCAGCATTTT. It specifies CASSLYQPQHF.

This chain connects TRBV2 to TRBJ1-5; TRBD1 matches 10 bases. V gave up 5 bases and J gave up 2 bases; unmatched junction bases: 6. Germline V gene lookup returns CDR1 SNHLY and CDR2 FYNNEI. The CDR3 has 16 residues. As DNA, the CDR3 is TGTGCCAGCAGTTCGACAGGGGGCGATGGCAATCAGCCCCAGCATTTT. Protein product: CASSSTGGDGNQPQHF.

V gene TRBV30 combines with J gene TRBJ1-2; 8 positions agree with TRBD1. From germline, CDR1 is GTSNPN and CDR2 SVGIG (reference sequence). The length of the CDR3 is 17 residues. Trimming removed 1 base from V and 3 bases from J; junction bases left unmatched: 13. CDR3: CAWSGGQGASTDYGYTF. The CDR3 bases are TGTGCCTGGAGTGGAGGACAGGGCGCAAGTACTGACTATGGCTACACCTTC.

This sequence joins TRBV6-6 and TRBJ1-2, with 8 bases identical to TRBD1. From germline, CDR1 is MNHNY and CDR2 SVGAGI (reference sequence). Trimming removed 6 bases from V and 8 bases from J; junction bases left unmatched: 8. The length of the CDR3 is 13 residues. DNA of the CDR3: TGTGCCAGCAGGGGCCAGGGGGCTGGCGGCTACACCTTC. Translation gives CASRGQGAGGYTF.

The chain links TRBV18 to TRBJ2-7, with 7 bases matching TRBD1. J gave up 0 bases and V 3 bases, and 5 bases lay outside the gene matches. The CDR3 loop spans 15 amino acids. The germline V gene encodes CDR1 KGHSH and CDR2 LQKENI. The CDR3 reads CASSPGTDLSYEQYF. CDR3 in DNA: TGTGCCAGCTCACCGGGGACAGACCTCTCCTACGAGCAGTACTTC.

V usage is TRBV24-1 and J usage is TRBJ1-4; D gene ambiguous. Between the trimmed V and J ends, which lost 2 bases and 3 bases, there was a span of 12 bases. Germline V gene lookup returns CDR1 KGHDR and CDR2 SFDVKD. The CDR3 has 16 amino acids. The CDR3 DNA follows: TGTGCCACCAGTGATTCAGCGGCGCCAGCTAATGAAAAACTGTTTTTT. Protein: CATSDSAAPANEKLFF.

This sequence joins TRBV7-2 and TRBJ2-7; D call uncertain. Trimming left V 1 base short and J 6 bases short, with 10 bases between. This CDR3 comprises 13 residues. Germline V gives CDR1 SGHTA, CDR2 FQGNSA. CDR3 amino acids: CASSLDPAGEQYF. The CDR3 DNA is TGTGCCAGCAGCTTAGACCCAGCAGGCGAGCAGTACTTC.

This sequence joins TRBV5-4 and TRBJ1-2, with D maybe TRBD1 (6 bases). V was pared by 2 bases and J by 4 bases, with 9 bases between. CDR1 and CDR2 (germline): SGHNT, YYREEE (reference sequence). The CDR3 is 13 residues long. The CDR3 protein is CASSFEGGYGYTF. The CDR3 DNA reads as TGTGCCAGCAGCTTCGAAGGGGGCTATGGCTACACCTTC. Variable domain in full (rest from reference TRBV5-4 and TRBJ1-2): ETGVTQSPTHLIKTRGQQVTLRCSSQSGHNTVSWYQQALGQGPQFIFQYYREEENGRGNFPPRFSGLQFPNYSSELNVNALELDDSALYLCASSFEGGYGYTFGSGTRLTVV.

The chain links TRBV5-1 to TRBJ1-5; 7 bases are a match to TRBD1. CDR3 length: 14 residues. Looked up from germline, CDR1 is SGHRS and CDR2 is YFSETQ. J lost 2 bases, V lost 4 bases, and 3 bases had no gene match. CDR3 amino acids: CASSVGTGNQPQHF. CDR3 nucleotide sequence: TGCGCCAGCAGCGTCGGGACAGGCAATCAGCCCCAGCATTTT.